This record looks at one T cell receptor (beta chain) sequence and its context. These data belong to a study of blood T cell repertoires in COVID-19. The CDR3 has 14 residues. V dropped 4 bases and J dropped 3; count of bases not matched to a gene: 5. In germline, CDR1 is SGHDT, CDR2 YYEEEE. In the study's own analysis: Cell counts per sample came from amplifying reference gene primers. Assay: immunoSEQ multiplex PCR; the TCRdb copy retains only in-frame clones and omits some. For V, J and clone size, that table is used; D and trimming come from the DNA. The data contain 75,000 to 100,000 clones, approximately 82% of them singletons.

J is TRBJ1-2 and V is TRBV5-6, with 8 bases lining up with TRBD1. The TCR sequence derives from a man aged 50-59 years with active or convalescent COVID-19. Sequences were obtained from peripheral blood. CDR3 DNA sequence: TGTGCCAGCAGCCCGGACAGGGCTCACTATGGCTACACCTTC. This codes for CASSPDRAHYGYTF. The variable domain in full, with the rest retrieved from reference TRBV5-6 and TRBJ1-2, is DAGVTQSPTHLIKTRGQQVTLRCSPKSGHDTVSWYQQALGQGPQFIFQYYEEEERQRGNFPDRFSGHQFPNYSSELNVNALLLGDSALYLCASSPDRAHYGYTFGSGTRLTVV.